This T cell receptor beta chain was captured in a study of shared clonotypes between healthy human individuals. TCRdb's copy holds only in-frame clones and misses some; the assay was immunoSEQ multiplex PCR. The sample consists of about 2.1 million clones, roughly 95% of them appearing once. The CDR3 runs 14 residues. Germline lookup yields CDR1 SQVTM and CDR2 ANQGSEA. V was cut by 7 bases and J by 4 bases, with 17 bases left in between. In the naive CD8 group, cells lacked CD45RO and were positively selected for CCR7, so terminally differentiated effector memory CD45RA+ cells were left out. Study outcomes and limitations: Deeper or shallower sequencing was expected to change how clonotypes are shared among donors.

Concerning this clone itself: The antigen is unknown.

The sequence came from a man younger than 35 in good health. Some clones in this sample may be carry-over from other donors' samples. The sequenced sample consisted of naive CD8+ T cells from PBMCs. The rearrangement links TRBV29-1 to TRBJ2-1; D is uncertain. CDR3 bases: TGCAGCGCTCTCTACACGAACCGATACAATGAGCAGTTCTTC. It is translated as CSALYTNRYNEQFF.